The sequence of this TCR beta chain was determined in a study of regulatory T cells in long-lasting Graves disease. Overall study: Positivity for TSH receptor antibodies plus over 5 years of antithyroid drugs meant persistent Graves' disease. Study-wide results and caveats: It was peripheral blood alone, not thyroid tissue, that was studied.

iRepertoire HTBI primers and Arm-PCR of CDR3 regions built TCR beta libraries. TCRdb recomputed calls from the multiplex PCR reads with MiXCR, one row per CDR3 protein. The sample consists of around 430,000 distinct CDR3 sequences, under 25% of them appearing once. A remark on this clonotype: Its antigen is undetermined.

The time point denotes: persistent/refractory GD, antithyroid drugs over 5 years with positive TRAb. After RNA was extracted from PBMCs, the TCR library was made from it. CDR3 length: 14 amino acids. Germline V lookup: CDR1 SQVTM, CDR2 ANQGSEA. V lost 4 bases and J 5 bases, leaving 17 bases between the germline ends. The input for sequencing was peripheral blood mononuclear cells (PBMCs), taken when the disease was refractory, from a patient treated with antithyroid drugs. The chain recombines TRBV29-1 with TRBJ1-1; maybe TRBD1 (6 bases). This TCR was recovered from a female donor with Graves disease. The CDR3 nucleotides read TGCAGCGTTGCACACCAGGGGTTGGGGACTGAAGCTTTCTTT. This translates into CSVAHQGLGTEAFF.